Detailed here is one T cell receptor (beta chain). Its matching antigen is unknown. CDR1 and CDR2 (germline): DFQATT, SNEGSKA (reference sequence). V lost 1 base and J lost 7, with 11 bases in between. CDR3 size: 13 residues. This record belongs to a study of T cell repertoires in cytomegalovirus infection. Study-level information: Public TCR beta signatures indicated both CMV infection and matching HLA type.

Broader study findings: CMV-specific TCR beta clonotypes restricted by HLA-C were the ones dominating the ex vivo response.

TCRdb ran MiXCR on the reads and lists one entry per CDR3 protein. The sample comprises roughly 200,000 distinct CDR3 sequences, approximately 18% of which are singletons, and less than 25% rests with the top ten. Sequences were obtained from CD8+ T cells from PBMCs. The chain employs TRBV20-1 and TRBJ1-5; D gene unclear. This TCR came from a human donor in good health (CMV status not recorded). Some clones in this sample may be carry-over from other donors' samples. The CDR3 sequence: CSARVEGGQPQHF. In DNA, the CDR3 is TGCAGTGCTAGAGTCGAAGGCGGGCAGCCCCAGCATTTT.